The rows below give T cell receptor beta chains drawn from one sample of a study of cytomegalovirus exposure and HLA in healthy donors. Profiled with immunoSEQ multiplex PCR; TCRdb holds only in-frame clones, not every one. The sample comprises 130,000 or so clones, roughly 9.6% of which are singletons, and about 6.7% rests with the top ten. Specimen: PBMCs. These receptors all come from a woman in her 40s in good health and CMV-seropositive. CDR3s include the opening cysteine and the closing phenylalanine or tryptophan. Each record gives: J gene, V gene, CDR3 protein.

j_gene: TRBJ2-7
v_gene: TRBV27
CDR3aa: CASSIRQRLTYEQYF

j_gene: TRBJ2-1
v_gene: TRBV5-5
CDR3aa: CASIRGPGGSYNEQFF

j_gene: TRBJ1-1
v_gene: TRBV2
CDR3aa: CATQRRVGGTEAFF

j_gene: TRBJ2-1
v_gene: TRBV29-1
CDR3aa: CSVRRGLGANEQFF

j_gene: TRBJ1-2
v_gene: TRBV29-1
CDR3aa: CSVGTSTSGYGYTF

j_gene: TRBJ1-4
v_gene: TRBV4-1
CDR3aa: CASSPGQVNEKLFF

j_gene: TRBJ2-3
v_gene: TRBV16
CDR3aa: CASSQYIKAGTDTQYF

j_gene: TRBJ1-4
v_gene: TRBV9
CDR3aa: CASSDRTGTNEKLFF

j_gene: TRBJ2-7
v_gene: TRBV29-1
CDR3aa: CSVEGPGYEQYF

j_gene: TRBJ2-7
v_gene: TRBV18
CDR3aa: CASSRTGTRAYEQYF

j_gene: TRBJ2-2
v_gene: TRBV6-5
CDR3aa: CASRRDRETGELFF

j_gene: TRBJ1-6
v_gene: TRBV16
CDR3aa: CASSQGRGSPLHF

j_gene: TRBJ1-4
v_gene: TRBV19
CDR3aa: CASTWKGARGEKLFF

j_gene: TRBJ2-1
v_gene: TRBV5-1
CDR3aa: CASSLGAGAFSSYNEQFF

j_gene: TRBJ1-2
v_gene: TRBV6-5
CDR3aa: CASSLQGLGYTF

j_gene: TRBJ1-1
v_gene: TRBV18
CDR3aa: CASSPGVNTEAFF

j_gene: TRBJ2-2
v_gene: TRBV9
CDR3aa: CASSVIPGGGTNTGELFF